This T cell receptor (beta chain) was found in a study of cytomegalovirus exposure and HLA in healthy donors. In the study overall: When 300 to 500 donors were genotyped, approximately 80% of them were found to fall in the Caucasian-associated ancestry cluster.

The study sampled nominally healthy donors, though unrecorded immune exposures were likely. The germline CDR1 and CDR2 sequences are MDHEN and SYDVKM. This CDR3 has 13 amino acids. V was pared by 5 bases and J by 5 bases, with 12 bases between. General study points: Upon later analysis, TCR association rates were observed to vary by HLA locus, being highest for DRB1 and lowest for HLA-C. High sensitivity and specificity were reportedly achieved when the classifier diagnosed cytomegalovirus status.

Vbeta (60) and Jbeta (13) primers were used in the PCR. TCRdb's table, derived via immunoSEQ multiplex PCR, lists solely in-frame clones and lacks some. The table has roughly 100,000 clones, 65% to 80% seen once. This clone was detected once. Its specificity is not known. The chain joins TRBV28 to TRBJ1-1; D remains ambiguous. This TCR was sampled from a woman aged 45-65 years in good health and CMV-seropositive. The sequenced sample was PBMCs. CDR3 sequence: CASSPLSGTEAFF. CDR3 DNA sequence: TGTGCCAGCAGTCCCCTGTCGGGAACTGAAGCTTTCTTT. Together with reference TRBV28 and TRBJ1-1, the CDR3 gives the full variable domain: DVKVTQSSRYLVKRTGEKVFLECVQDMDHENMFWYRQDPGLGLRLIYFSYDVKMKEKGDIPEGYSVSREKKERFSLILESASTNQTSMYLCASSPLSGTEAFFGQGTRLTVV.